The 27 T cell receptor beta chains listed next were all sequenced from one sample in a study of beta chain features in type 1 diabetes. Study-wide findings and caveats: Among patients with Type 1 diabetes, TCRB CDR3s were moderately but significantly shorter in every one of the four CD4+ subsets.

The sequenced template was cDNA made from the entire isolated RNA. Clones were sequenced by immunoSEQ multiplex PCR, and TCRdb holds only the in-frame ones, with some missing. The top ten hold roughly 0.0097% of the sample, which has about 400,000 clones, around 12% seen once. Their antigen targets remain unknown. Source material: naive CD4+ T cells from blood. These receptors all come from a woman aged 18-29 years with type 1 diabetes.

This clone showed up just a few times. The chain employs TRBV11-2 and TRBJ2-5; D call uncertain. The length of the CDR3 is 12 residues. With 6 bases removed from V and 7 bases from J, the gap between germline ends came to 12 bases. In germline, CDR1 is SGHAT, CDR2 FQNNGV. CDR3 in DNA: TGTGCCAGCAGTCCGCTAGATGGGACCCAGTACTTC. Translation: CASSPLDGTQYF.

This clone was observed a handful of times. For the CDR3, the DNA is TGTGCCAGCAGCCCTCGCTGGGGCGGAGAAGCCTACAATGAGCAGTTCTTC. This translates into CASSPRWGGEAYNEQFF. This chain uses TRBV7-2 with TRBJ2-1, with D possibly being TRBD1 (5 bases). This CDR3 is 17 amino acids long. V was cut by 5 bases and J by 2 bases, with 19 bases left in between. Germline CDR1 and CDR2: SGHTA and FQGNSA.

This chain connects TRBV19 to TRBJ1-5; 7 nucleotides align to TRBD1. Per the germline V gene, CDR1 is LNHDA and CDR2 is SQIVND (reference sequence). The junction had 5 bases not matched to a gene; V was cut back by 5 bases and J by 4 bases. The CDR3 length is 14 residues. As DNA, the CDR3 is TGTGCCAGTAGTGGGGACAGTATTAATCAGCCCCAGCATTTT. This codes for CASSGDSINQPQHF. Together with reference TRBV19 and TRBJ1-5, the CDR3 gives the full variable domain: DGGITQSPKYLFRKEGQNVTLSCEQNLNHDAMYWYRQDPGQGLRLIYYSQIVNDFQKGDIAEGYSVSREKKESFPLTVTSAQKNPTAFYLCASSGDSINQPQHFGDGTRLSIL.

The chain joins TRBV15 to TRBJ1-1; a weak D match, TRBD1 (5 bases). The CDR3 has 15 amino acids. The germline V and J ends were trimmed by 4 bases and 7 bases, with 19 bases remaining between them. Germline V CDR1 and CDR2: LNHNV, YYDKDF (reference sequence). The CDR3 nucleotides are TGTGCCACCAGCACAACCCCTTTTTCGGGGGGTGAAGCTTTCTTT. Protein product: CATSTTPFSGGEAFF.

This rearrangement joins TRBV5-1 to TRBJ2-5; tentatively, D is TRBD1 (6 bases). CDR3 length: 14 residues. Germline V gene data show CDR1 as SGHRS and CDR2 as YFSETQ. Trimming stripped 1 base from V and 2 bases from J, with 9 bases between. The CDR3 DNA sequence: TGCGCCAGCAGCTTGACAGGGCTACAAGAGACCCAGTACTTC. This encodes CASSLTGLQETQYF.

Remarks on this clone: Because the CDR3's place on the DNA is in doubt, the DNA is left out and the CDR3 is given as listed by TCRdb. The V gene is TRBV9, the J gene TRBJ1-6. Germline assignment: CDR1 SGDLS and CDR2 YYNGEE. The CDR3 totals 13 residues, both ends included. The CDR3 sequence is CASSVAEGSVPHF.

The rearrangement uses TRBV7-3 and TRBJ2-1; 7 positions match TRBD1. CDR3 size: 12 residues. V lost 6 bases to trimming and J lost 7 bases; unmatched junction nucleotides: 3. Germline values: CDR1 SGHTA, CDR2 FQGTGA. The CDR3 bases are TGTGCCAGCAGTTCAGGGGGAAATGAGCAGTTCTTC. As protein: CASSSGGNEQFF.

This chain uses TRBV5-1 with TRBJ1-5, with TRBD1 matching over 8 bases. The CDR3 is made up of 15 amino acids. The V gene's germline CDR1 is SGHRS and CDR2 YFSETQ. Losses at the gene ends were 0 bases for V and 6 bases for J; bases not matched to a gene: 5. CDR3 amino acids: CASSLEAGGGQPQHF. The CDR3 region has the DNA TGCGCCAGCAGCTTGGAGGCAGGGGGCGGTCAGCCCCAGCATTTT.

The chain recombines TRBV28 with TRBJ2-3, with a weak D call TRBD1 (5 bases). Germline-derived CDR1 and CDR2 are MDHEN and SYDVKM. The V end lost 4 bases, the J end lost 5 bases, and 10 bases lay between the germline ends. CDR3 length equals 13 residues. The CDR3 loop is CASSWNTGDTQYF. The CDR3 nucleotides are TGTGCCAGCAGTTGGAACACAGGAGATACGCAGTATTTT.

The chain recombines TRBV7-9 with TRBJ2-7; 7 nucleotides line up with TRBD1. Unmatched junction bases numbered 14, after V lost 10 bases and J lost 2 bases. Germline V lookup: CDR1 SEHNR, CDR2 FQNEAQ (reference sequence). This CDR3 has 15 amino acids. The CDR3 here is CATSQNPQGTYEQYF. The CDR3, as DNA: TGTGCCACCTCCCAGAACCCACAGGGGACCTACGAGCAGTACTTC.

This chain uses TRBV13 with TRBJ2-3, with TRBD2 identical over 12 bases. With V trimmed by 5 bases and J by 3 bases, 6 bases remained unmatched. Germline V lookup: CDR1 PRHDT, CDR2 FYEKMQ (reference sequence). This CDR3 region has 16 residues. The CDR3 DNA reads TGTGCCAGCAGCCACCTAGGACTAGCGGGGACAGATACGCAGTATTTT. Translating it yields CASSHLGLAGTDTQYF. The variable domain in full, with the rest retrieved from reference TRBV13 and TRBJ2-3, is AAGVIQSPRHLIKEKRETATLKCYPIPRHDTVYWYQQGPGQDPQFLISFYEKMQSDKGSIPDRFSAQQFSDYHSELNMSSLELGDSALYFCASSHLGLAGTDTQYFGPGTRLTVL.

This clone was seen a handful of times. The rearrangement uses TRBV4-1 and TRBJ1-5, with TRBD1 matching 8 bases. In germline, CDR1 is MGHRA, CDR2 YSYEKL. The CDR3 is made up of 16 amino acids. V was clipped by 2 bases and J by 4 bases; unmatched bases: 7. Here the CDR3 reads CASSQPRQGANQPQHF. CDR3 sequence (DNA): TGCGCCAGCAGCCAACCTCGGCAGGGGGCTAATCAGCCCCAGCATTTT.

The genes are TRBV6-1 and TRBJ1-2; 7 nucleotides match TRBD1. This CDR3 is 16 amino acids long. Germline loops: CDR1 MNHNS, CDR2 SASEGT. Germline trimming cut 3 bases from V and 4 bases from J; bases unmatched to any gene: 11. The CDR3 coding sequence is TGTGCCAGCAGTGACACAGGGGAGGCCCTTCCCTATGGCTACACCTTC. Encoded protein: CASSDTGEALPYGYTF.

This clone was counted between two and nine times. Within the sample, other DNA sequences also encode this same CDR3. J is TRBJ2-2 and V is TRBV11-2; tentatively, D is TRBD1 (6 bases). This CDR3 is 15 amino acids long. Trimming took 3 bases from V and 5 from J, leaving 13 bases between them. CDR1 is SGHAT, CDR2 FQNNGV, per germline. CDR3 in amino acids: CASSFRQGRTGELFF. The CDR3 DNA reads as TGTGCCAGCAGCTTTCGGCAGGGGAGAACCGGGGAGCTGTTTTTT.

This clone was counted between two and nine times. This chain joins TRBV7-2 and TRBJ2-3; TRBD1 aligns across 7 bases. In germline, CDR1 is SGHTA, CDR2 FQGNSA. The CDR3 sequence is 12 residues long. The V and J ends lost 8 bases and 4 bases, in that order; junction bases with no gene match: 3. The CDR3 loop is CASEGAADTQYF. CDR3 DNA: TGTGCCAGCGAGGGGGCCGCAGATACGCAGTATTTT.

This clone was recorded a few times. The V call is TRBV19, the J call TRBJ2-1; no definite D call. V lost 0 bases, J lost 9 bases, and 6 bases lay in between. This CDR3 has 12 amino acids. CDR1 is LNHDA and CDR2 is SQIVND in the germline V gene (reference sequence). CDR3 residues: CASSIDRSEQFF. The DNA of the CDR3 is TGTGCCAGTAGTATAGATCGGAGTGAGCAGTTCTTC.

CDR3 sequence reads: CASSLAGAGEAFF. The CDR3 region has the DNA TGTGCCAGCAGTCTCGCGGGGGCCGGTGAAGCTTTCTTT. This chain connects TRBV7-6 to TRBJ1-1, with a possible D match to TRBD1 (6 bases). With 6 bases removed from V and 7 bases from J, the gap between germline ends came to 15 bases. This CDR3 contains 13 residues. CDR1 and CDR2 (germline): SGHVS, FNYEAQ.

This clone appeared a single time. The gene calls are TRBV7-9 and TRBJ2-7; tentative D call: TRBD1 (6 bases). V lost 5 bases and J 12 bases, leaving 17 bases between the germline ends. Per the germline V gene, CDR1 is SEHNR and CDR2 is FQNEAQ (reference sequence). This CDR3 has 12 residues. The CDR3 DNA follows: TGTGCCAGCAGCGAGATGGACAGTCGTAGGTACTTC. It yields the protein CASSEMDSRRYF.

Written as DNA, the CDR3 is TGTGCCAGCAGTTACTCGAGACTAGTCCAAGAGACCCAGTACTTC. Translation: CASSYSRLVQETQYF. The chain joins TRBV6-7 to TRBJ2-5; D is possibly TRBD2 (6 bases). TRBV6-7 is an open reading frame, and its role is uncertain. This CDR3 has 15 residues. V was trimmed by 0 bases and J by 1 base, leaving 9 bases between them.

This clone was detected a few times. The V call is TRBV4-1, the J call TRBJ2-1; 9 nucleotides align to TRBD2. This CDR3 has 14 amino acids. The ends lost 4 bases at V and 5 bases at J; junction bases unmatched: 3. Germline V gives CDR1 MGHRA, CDR2 YSYEKL. In nucleotides, the CDR3 is TGCGCCAGCAGCCCTAGCGGGACCGACAATGAGCAGTTCTTC. It codes for CASSPSGTDNEQFF.

This clone showed up just a few times. V is TRBV9 and J is TRBJ1-6; 9 bases are a match to TRBD1. This CDR3 region has 17 residues. V shed 1 base, J shed 8 bases, and the junction held 10 bases outside the gene matches. CDR1 and CDR2 (germline): SGDLS, YYNGEE. CDR3 region: CASSVTGGASWDSPLHF. CDR3 DNA sequence: TGTGCCAGCAGCGTAACAGGGGGCGCCTCATGGGATTCACCCCTCCACTTT. The full variable domain, completed using reference TRBV9 and TRBJ1-6, is DSGVTQTPKHLITATGQRVTLRCSPRSGDLSVYWYQQSLDQGLQFLIQYYNGEERAKGNILERFSAQQFPDLHSELNLSSLELGDSALYFCASSVTGGASWDSPLHFGNGTRLTVT.

The V call is TRBV18, the J call TRBJ1-5, with D uncertain. The CDR3 has 17 residues. Germline V gene data show CDR1 as KGHSH and CDR2 as LQKENI. V was cut by 3 bases and J by 0 bases, with 15 bases left in between. The CDR3 protein is CASSPMAGSYSNQPQHF. CDR3 nucleotides: TGTGCCAGCTCACCTATGGCGGGGTCCTATAGCAATCAGCCCCAGCATTTT.

This clone has only a few counts. The chain recombines TRBV28 with TRBJ1-5, with D possibly matching TRBD1 (6 bases). Per the germline V gene, CDR1 is MDHEN and CDR2 is SYDVKM. The CDR3 length is 15 residues. The ends were cut back, 5 bases at V and 5 bases at J, with 16 bases in the middle. The CDR3 DNA is TGTGCCAGCAGTCTACAGGGATTTTTCGATCAGCCCCAGCATTTT. Translating it yields CASSLQGFFDQPQHF. Supplemented by reference TRBV28 and TRBJ1-5, the full variable domain reads DVKVTQSSRYLVKRTGEKVFLECVQDMDHENMFWYRQDPGLGLRLIYFSYDVKMKEKGDIPEGYSVSREKKERFSLILESASTNQTSMYLCASSLQGFFDQPQHFGDGTRLSIL.

This clone has a single count. The CDR3 DNA sequence: TGTGCCAGTAGTATCGGGGCCGGCGGGAGGGCCCCAGATACGCAGTATTTT. Protein sequence: CASSIGAGGRAPDTQYF. The chain uses TRBV19 and TRBJ2-3, with 9 bases lining up with TRBD2. This CDR3 spans 17 amino acids. Germline lookup yields CDR1 LNHDA and CDR2 SQIVND (reference sequence). V was pared by 3 bases and J by 4 bases, with 11 bases of the junction left unmatched.

A few counts support this clone. The gene calls are TRBV18 and TRBJ2-1, with 12 bases matching TRBD2. V was clipped by 2 bases and J by 5 bases; unmatched bases: 4. The germline gives CDR1 KGHSH, CDR2 LQKENI. The CDR3 runs 16 residues. CDR3: CASSPNPSGGDNEQFF. The CDR3 DNA is TGTGCCAGCTCACCAAACCCTAGCGGGGGGGACAATGAGCAGTTCTTC.

This clone was seen a few times. The chain is built from TRBV4-3 and TRBJ1-2, with 7 bases lining up with TRBD1. The CDR3 has 16 amino acids. CDR1 is LGHNA, CDR2 YSLEER, per germline. Trimming cost V 0 bases and J 5 bases; bases outside gene matches: 9. CDR3 bases: TGCGCCAGCAGCCAAGATTCAGGGGGGAGTTGGTATGGCTACACCTTC. Residues: CASSQDSGGSWYGYTF.

Only a few counts were recorded for this clone. The V call is TRBV4-3, the J call TRBJ1-2; 7 bases are a match to TRBD1. CDR3 length equals 13 residues. V trimming: 1 base; J trimming: 8 bases; junction bases outside the gene matches: 4. The germline gives CDR1 LGHNA, CDR2 YSLEER. The CDR3 reads CASSQGQGRGYTF. The CDR3 nucleotides read TGCGCCAGCAGCCAAGGACAGGGAAGAGGCTACACCTTC.